Presented here are 10 T cell receptor beta chains from one specimen sequenced in a study of blood T cell repertoires in COVID-19 (TCRdb year 2020). Receptor libraries were prepared by the immunoSEQ multiplex PCR assay. The clones in this table, taken by TCRdb from immuneACCESS, are in-frame only. Not every clone is retained; where verified, under half of the shortfall comes from an unresolved V gene, and the cause of the rest is unknown. For this sample there are about 26,000 clones; around 85% appear just once. The ten largest clones represent under 35% of the sample. The specimen was peripheral blood. The receptors here all came from a woman aged 80 or over with COVID-19, enrolled during active disease.

The J gene is TRBJ1-5, the V gene TRBV3-1 (or the pseudogene TRBV3-2); D unresolved. Trimming took 2 bases from V and 7 from J, leaving 12 bases between them. The CDR3 has 14 amino acids. CDR1 LGHDT and CDR2 YNNKEL come from the germline V gene (reference sequence). Written as DNA, the CDR3 is TGTGCCAGCAGCCAATCTAGGTTTGGGCAGCCCCAGCATTTT. This translates into CASSQSRFGQPQHF.

This chain links TRBV7-2 with TRBJ2-1, with D perhaps matching TRBD2 (6 bases). V lost 1 base and J 9 bases, leaving 10 bases between the germline ends. Germline V gene sequence: CDR1 SGHTA, CDR2 FQGNSA. The CDR3 contains 13 residues. The CDR3 here is CASSLVFGGEQFF. The CDR3 bases are TGTGCCAGCAGCTTAGTTTTCGGGGGTGAGCAGTTCTTC.

This clone was counted only a few times. The genes are TRBV2 and TRBJ1-2; D unresolved. This CDR3 has 14 residues. The germline V gene has CDR1 SNHLY and CDR2 FYNNEI. V was pared by 5 bases and J by 0 bases, with 10 bases between. CDR3 sequence: CASSYSDTNYGYTF. The CDR3 region has the DNA TGTGCCAGCAGTTATTCAGATACTAACTATGGCTACACCTTC.

The genes are TRBV2 and TRBJ2-2, with D unresolved. Germline CDR1 reads SNHLY; CDR2 reads FYNNEI. This CDR3 has 14 amino acids. Between the trimmed V and J ends, which lost 6 bases and 4 bases, there was a span of 12 bases. Here the CDR3 DNA reads TGTGCCAGCAGCCCCGTAGCTTTCACCGGGGAGCTGTTTTTT. Its protein product is CASSPVAFTGELFF. Drawing the rest from reference TRBV2 and TRBJ2-2, the complete variable domain is EPEVTQTPSHQVTQMGQEVILRCVPISNHLYFYWYRQILGQKVEFLVSFYNNEISEKSEIFDDQFSVERPDGSNFTLKIRSTKLEDSAMYFCASSPVAFTGELFFGEGSRLTVL.

The V call is TRBV6-4, the J call TRBJ2-1; TRBD1 matches at 7 bases. The CDR3 is 11 amino acids. Per germline, CDR1 MRHNA and CDR2 SNTAGT. The CDR3 region is CGQGSYNEQFF. The CDR3 region has the DNA TGTGGACAGGGATCCTACAATGAGCAGTTCTTC.

This clone was seen once. This rearrangement joins TRBV3-1 (or the pseudogene TRBV3-2) to TRBJ1-5; D not certain. This CDR3 has 14 residues. Germline V gives CDR1 LGHDT, CDR2 YNNKEL (reference sequence). V lost 1 base, J lost 4 bases, and 8 bases lay in between. CDR3 amino acids: CASSQGRLNQPQHF. Here the CDR3 DNA reads TGTGCCAGCAGCCAAGGTAGATTAAATCAGCCCCAGCATTTT.

The gene calls are TRBV10-3 and TRBJ1-3; 7 bases align to TRBD1. The germline V gene encodes CDR1 ENHRY and CDR2 SYGVKD. Trimming took 11 bases from V and 0 from J; bases not matched to a gene: 10. The CDR3 is 15 residues long. The CDR3, as DNA: TGTGCCGCGAGTGACAGGGTTAACTCTGGAAACACCATATATTTT. Translated: CAASDRVNSGNTIYF.

The chain couples TRBV6-2 or TRBV6-3 to TRBJ2-7, with 7 bases aligning to TRBD2. CDR3 size: 14 residues. Germline CDR1 reads MNHEY; CDR2 reads SVGEGT. V was clipped by 5 bases and J by 6 bases; unmatched bases: 10. The CDR3 region is CASSPGQGLREQYF. DNA of the CDR3: TGTGCCAGCAGTCCCGGGCAGGGACTACGCGAGCAGTACTTC.

The chain has TRBV5-1 and TRBJ2-7; 8 bases align to TRBD1. The CDR3 covers 15 residues. CDR1 SGHRS and CDR2 YFSETQ come from the germline V gene. Unmatched junction bases numbered 8, after V lost 3 bases and J lost 3 bases. The CDR3 DNA reads as TGCGCCAGCAGCTCGACTACGGACAGGGTCTACGAGCAGTACTTC. This translates into CASSSTTDRVYEQYF.

This CDR3 reads CASSQGFRGETNEKLFF. The CDR3 DNA reads as TGTGCCAGCAGCCAAGGATTCAGGGGAGAAACTAATGAAAAACTGTTTTTT. This chain connects TRBV14 to TRBJ1-4; TRBD1 is a possible D gene (6 bases). Germline CDR1 SGHDN, CDR2 FVKESK. The CDR3 extends over 17 amino acids. Trimming stripped 1 base from V and 1 base from J, with 13 bases between.